This TCR beta chain was identified during a study of T cells expressing NK-cell markers. For the study at large: Obtained from sorted CD3+CD56+NKG2C+, CD3+CD56+NKG2C- and CD3+CD56-NKG2C+ T cells were the TCR beta repertoires.

TCRdb derives one entry per CDR3 protein from the 5' RACE reads, leaving out DNA. This sample's clone table lists approximately 440,000 distinct CDR3 sequences. This CDR3 is 18 amino acids long. The germline V gene has CDR1 SGHNT and CDR2 YENEEA. The gene calls are TRBV11-3 and TRBJ2-1; absent DNA, TCRdb's TRBD2 call cannot be checked. The receptor's source is a woman in her fifties or sixties in good health. Sequencing was carried out using blood T cells: a sorted CD56 or NKG2C T cell subset, CD4+ or CD8+ T cells, or bulk PBMC T cells (not recorded which). Here the CDR3 reads CASSNLSPAGVLGNEQFF.